This T cell receptor beta chain was profiled in a study of blood T cells in healthy people across ages. The use of a sample-barcoded 5' primer and a J-beta primer mix characterized a second PCR of about 7 to 12 cycles. Each sample yielded at least 3 million CDR3-containing paired-end reads. TCRdb re-analysed the 5' RACE reads in MiXCR, keeping a single row per CDR3 protein. The repertoire has about 1 million distinct CDR3 sequences, under 45% of them found once; the top ten carry approximately 17%. CDR1 is SGHRS and CDR2 is YFSETQ in the germline V gene. CDR3 size: 17 residues. Donors each provided about 10 milliliters of peripheral blood. Each sample yielded at least 6 micrograms of PBMC total RNA.

This chain joins TRBV5-1 and TRBJ2-7; 14 bases align to TRBD2. TRBJ2-5 explains the end of the DNA better; the J call may be wrong. This clonotype was sampled from a woman aged 60 to 75 in good health. The sample comprised blood. CDR3: CASSLEGLAGVQETQYF. CDR3 sequence (DNA): TGCGCCAGCAGCTTGGAGGGACTAGCGGGAGTTCAAGAGACCCAGTACTTC.